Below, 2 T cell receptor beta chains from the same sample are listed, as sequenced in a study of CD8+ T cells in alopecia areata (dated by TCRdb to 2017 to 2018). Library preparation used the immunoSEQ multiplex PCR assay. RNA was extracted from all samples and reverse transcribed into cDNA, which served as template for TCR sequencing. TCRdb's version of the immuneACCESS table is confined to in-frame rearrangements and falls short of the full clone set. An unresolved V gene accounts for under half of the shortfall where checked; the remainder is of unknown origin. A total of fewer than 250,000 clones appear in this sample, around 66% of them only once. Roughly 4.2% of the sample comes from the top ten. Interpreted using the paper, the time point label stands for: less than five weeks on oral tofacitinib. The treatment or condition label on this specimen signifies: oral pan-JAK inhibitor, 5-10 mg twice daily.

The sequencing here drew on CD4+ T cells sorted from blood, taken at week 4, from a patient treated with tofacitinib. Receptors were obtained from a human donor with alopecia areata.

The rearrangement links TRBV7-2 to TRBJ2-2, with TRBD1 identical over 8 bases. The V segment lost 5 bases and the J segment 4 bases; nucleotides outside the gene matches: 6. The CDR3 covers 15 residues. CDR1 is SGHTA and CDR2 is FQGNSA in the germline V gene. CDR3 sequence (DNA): TGTGCCAGCAGCATCGGACAGGGAGGCACCGGGGAGCTGTTTTTT. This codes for CASSIGQGGTGELFF.

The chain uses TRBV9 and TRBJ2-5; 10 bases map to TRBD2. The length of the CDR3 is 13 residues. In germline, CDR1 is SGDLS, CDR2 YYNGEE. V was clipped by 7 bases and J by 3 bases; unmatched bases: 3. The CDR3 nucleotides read TGTGCCAGCGCCCTAGCGGGGGAAGAGACCCAGTACTTC. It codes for CASALAGEETQYF.